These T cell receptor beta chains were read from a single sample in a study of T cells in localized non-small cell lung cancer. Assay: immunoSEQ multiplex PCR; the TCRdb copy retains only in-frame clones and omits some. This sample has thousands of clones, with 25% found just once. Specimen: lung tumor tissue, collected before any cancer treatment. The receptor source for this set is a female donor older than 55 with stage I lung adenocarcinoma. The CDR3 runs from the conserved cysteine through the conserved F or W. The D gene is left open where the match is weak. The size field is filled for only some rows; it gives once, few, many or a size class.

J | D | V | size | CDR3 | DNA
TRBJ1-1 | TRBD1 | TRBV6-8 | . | CAIKLQGRHTEAFF | TGTGCCATCAAATTACAGGGGAGGCACACTGAAGCTTTCTTT
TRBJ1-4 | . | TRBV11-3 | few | CASSLDWGDEKLFF | TGTGCCAGCAGCCTAGATTGGGGTGATGAAAAACTGTTTTTT
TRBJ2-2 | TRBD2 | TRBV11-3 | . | CASSSIGGANTGELFF | TGTGCCAGCAGCTCCATCGGGGGGGCGAACACCGGGGAGCTGTTTTTT
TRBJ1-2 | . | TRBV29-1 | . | CSVSGAQGGYTF | TGCAGCGTTTCAGGGGCCCAGGGGGGCTACACCTTC
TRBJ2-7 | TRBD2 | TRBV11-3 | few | CASSLAGGSYEQYF | TGTGCCAGCAGCTTGGCGGGGGGCTCCTACGAGCAGTACTTC
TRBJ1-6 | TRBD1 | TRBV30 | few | CAGQGESSPLHF | TGTGCCGGACAGGGGGAAAGTTCACCCCTCCACTTT
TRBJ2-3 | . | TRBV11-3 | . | CASSLDRVTDTQYF | TGTGCCAGCAGCTTAGACAGGGTGACAGATACGCAGTATTTT
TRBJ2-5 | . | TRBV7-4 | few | CASSLAGLETQYF | TGTGCCAGCAGCTTAGCGGGGCTTGAGACCCAGTACTTC
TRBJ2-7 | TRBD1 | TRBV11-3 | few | CASSLGDRPYEQYF | TGTGCCAGCAGCTTGGGGGACAGGCCGTACGAGCAGTACTTC
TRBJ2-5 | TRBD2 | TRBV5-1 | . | CASSPTGLGLRETQYF | TGCGCCAGCAGCCCGACGGGACTAGGGTTGAGAGAGACCCAGTACTTC
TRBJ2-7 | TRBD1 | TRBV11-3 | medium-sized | CASSSTRDRDYEQYF | TGTGCCAGCAGCTCTACCCGGGACAGGGACTACGAGCAGTACTTC
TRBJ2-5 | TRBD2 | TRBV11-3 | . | CASSLGLAKQETQYF | TGTGCCAGCAGCTTAGGACTAGCGAAGCAAGAGACCCAGTACTTC
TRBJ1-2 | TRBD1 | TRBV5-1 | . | CASTQGGQGYFGYTF | TGCGCCAGCACCCAAGGGGGACAGGGATACTTTGGCTACACCTTC
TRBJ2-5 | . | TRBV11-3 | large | CASSPPGIQETQYF | TGTGCCAGCAGCCCCCCGGGAATACAAGAGACCCAGTACTTC
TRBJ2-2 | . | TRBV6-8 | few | CASSLLNFGGELFF | TGTGCCAGCAGTTTACTTAATTTCGGCGGGGAGCTGTTTTTT